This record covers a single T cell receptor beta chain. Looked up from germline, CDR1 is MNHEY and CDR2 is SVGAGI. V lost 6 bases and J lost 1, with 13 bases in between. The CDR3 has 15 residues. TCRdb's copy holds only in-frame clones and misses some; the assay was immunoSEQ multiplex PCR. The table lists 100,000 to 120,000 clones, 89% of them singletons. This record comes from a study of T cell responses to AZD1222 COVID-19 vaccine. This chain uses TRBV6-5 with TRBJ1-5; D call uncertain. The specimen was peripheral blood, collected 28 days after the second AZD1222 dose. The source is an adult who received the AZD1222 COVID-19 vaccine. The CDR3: CASRPPARSNQPQHF. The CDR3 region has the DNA TGTGCCAGCAGACCCCCCGCACGGAGCAATCAGCCCCAGCATTTT.